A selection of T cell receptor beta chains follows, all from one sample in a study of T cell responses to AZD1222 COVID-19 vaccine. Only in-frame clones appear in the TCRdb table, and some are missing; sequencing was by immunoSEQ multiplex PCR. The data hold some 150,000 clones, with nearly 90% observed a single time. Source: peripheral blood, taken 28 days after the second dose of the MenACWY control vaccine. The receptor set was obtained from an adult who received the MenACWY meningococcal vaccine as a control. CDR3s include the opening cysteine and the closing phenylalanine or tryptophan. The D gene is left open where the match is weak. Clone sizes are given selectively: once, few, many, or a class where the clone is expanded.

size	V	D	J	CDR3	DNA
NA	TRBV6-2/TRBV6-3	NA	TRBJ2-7	CASSSRGWHEQYF	TGTGCCAGCAGTTCCCGGGGATGGCACGAGCAGTACTTC
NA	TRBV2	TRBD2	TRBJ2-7	CASRLAGGPYEQYF	TGTGCCAGCAGGTTAGCGGGAGGGCCCTACGAGCAGTACTTC
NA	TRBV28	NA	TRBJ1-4	CASSSRNGGDNEKLFF	TGTGCCAGCAGTTCGCGCAATGGGGGGGATAATGAAAAACTGTTTTTT
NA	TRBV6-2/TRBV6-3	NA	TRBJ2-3	CASSYGTLTDTQYF	TGTGCCAGCAGTTACGGGACATTGACAGATACGCAGTATTTT
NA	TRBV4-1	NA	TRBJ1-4	CASSHTANEKLFF	TGCGCCAGCAGCCATACAGCTAATGAAAAACTGTTTTTT
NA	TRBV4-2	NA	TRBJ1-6	CASSLGAEGGSPLHF	TGTGCCAGCAGCCTGGGGGCAGAGGGGGGTTCACCCCTCCACTTT
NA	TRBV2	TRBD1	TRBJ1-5	CASSPDREFQPQHF	TGTGCCAGCAGTCCCGACAGGGAGTTCCAGCCCCAGCATTTT
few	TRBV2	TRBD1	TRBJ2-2	CASRRQGAGTGELFF	TGTGCCAGCAGAAGACAGGGGGCCGGCACCGGGGAGCTGTTTTTT
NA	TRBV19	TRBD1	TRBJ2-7	CASSITGGVYEQYF	TGTGCCAGTAGTATAACAGGGGGCGTCTACGAGCAGTACTTC
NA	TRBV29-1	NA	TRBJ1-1	CSVEAAGLAEAFF	TGCAGCGTTGAAGCGGCGGGGTTGGCTGAAGCTTTCTTT
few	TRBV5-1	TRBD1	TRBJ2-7	CASSADRAYEQYF	TGCGCCAGCAGCGCGGACAGGGCCTACGAGCAGTACTTC
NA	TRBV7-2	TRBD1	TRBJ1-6	CASSSTGTGGSPLHF	TGTGCCAGCAGCTCCACCGGGACAGGGGGATCACCCCTCCACTTT
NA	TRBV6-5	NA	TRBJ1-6	CASSPRHAYNSPLHF	TGTGCCAGCAGCCCAAGACATGCCTATAATTCACCCCTCCACTTT
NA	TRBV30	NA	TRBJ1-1	CAFGDTEAFF	TGTGCCTTCGGGGACACTGAAGCTTTCTTT
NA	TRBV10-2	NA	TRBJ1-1	CASSRTATEAFF	TGCGCCAGCAGTAGGACAGCCACTGAAGCTTTCTTT
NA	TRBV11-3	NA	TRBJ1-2	CASSLGQNSPTHTF	TGTGCCAGCAGCTTAGGACAGAACTCTCCTACCCACACCTTC
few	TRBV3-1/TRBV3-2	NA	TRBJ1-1	CASSQSPRGEAFF	TGTGCCAGCAGCCAATCTCCCCGGGGTGAAGCTTTCTTT
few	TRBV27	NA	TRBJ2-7	CASSLLGLHEQYF	TGTGCCAGCAGTTTACTAGGGCTGCACGAGCAGTACTTC
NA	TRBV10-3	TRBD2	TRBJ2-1	CAITARTSRGSYNEQFF	TGTGCCATCACCGCACGGACTAGTCGGGGCTCCTACAATGAGCAGTTCTTC
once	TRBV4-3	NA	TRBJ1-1	CASSQGSRGSTEAFF	TGCGCCAGCAGCCAAGGAAGTCGGGGGTCCACTGAAGCTTTCTTT
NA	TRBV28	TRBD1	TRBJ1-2	CASSYPGQGAYGYTF	TGTGCCAGCAGTTATCCGGGACAGGGGGCTTATGGCTACACCTTC
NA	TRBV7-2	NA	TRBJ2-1	CASSLGEFDEQFF	TGTGCCAGCAGCTTAGGGGAATTTGATGAGCAGTTCTTC
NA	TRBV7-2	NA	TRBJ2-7	CASSLGTFLSYEQYF	TGTGCCAGCAGCTTAGGGACATTTCTCTCCTACGAGCAGTACTTC
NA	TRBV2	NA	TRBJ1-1	CASQSAGNTEAFF	TGTGCCAGCCAATCTGCGGGGAACACTGAAGCTTTCTTT
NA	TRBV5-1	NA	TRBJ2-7	CASSLAGTVTYEQYF	TGCGCCAGCAGCTTGGCCGGGACGGTGACCTACGAGCAGTACTTC
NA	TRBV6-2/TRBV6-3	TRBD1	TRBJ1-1	CASRPQGQGYTEAFF	TGTGCCAGCAGGCCTCAAGGACAGGGATACACTGAAGCTTTCTTT
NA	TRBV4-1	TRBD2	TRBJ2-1	CASSQDPSGTGNEQFF	TGCGCCAGCAGCCAAGACCCCAGCGGGACGGGAAATGAGCAGTTCTTC
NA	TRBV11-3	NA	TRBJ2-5	CASRDRSWTQYF	TGTGCCAGCAGAGACAGGTCATGGACCCAGTACTTC
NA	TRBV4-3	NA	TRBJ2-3	CASSQDHRAQDTQYF	TGCGCCAGCAGCCAAGATCACCGAGCCCAAGATACGCAGTATTTT
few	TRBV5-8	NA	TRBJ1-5	CASSSGVRQPQHF	TGTGCCAGCAGCTCAGGGGTTCGGCAGCCCCAGCATTTT
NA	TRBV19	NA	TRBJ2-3	CASSSTGVESDTQYF	TGTGCCAGTAGTTCGACGGGCGTCGAATCAGATACGCAGTATTTT
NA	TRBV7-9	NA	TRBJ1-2	CASSLIRGLHGYTF	TGTGCCAGCAGCTTAATACGAGGGCTCCATGGCTACACCTTC
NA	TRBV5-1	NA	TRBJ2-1	CASSLESEQFF	TGCGCCAGCAGCTTGGAGTCTGAGCAGTTCTTC
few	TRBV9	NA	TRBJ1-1	CASSVDVGGGNTEAFF	TGTGCCAGCAGCGTAGATGTTGGGGGCGGGAACACTGAAGCTTTCTTT
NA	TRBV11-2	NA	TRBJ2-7	CASSLRGAREQYF	TGTGCCAGCAGCTTACGAGGGGCTAGAGAGCAGTACTTC
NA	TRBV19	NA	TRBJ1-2	CASSIWGGLHGYTF	TGTGCCAGTAGTATTTGGGGGGGACTTCACGGCTACACCTTC
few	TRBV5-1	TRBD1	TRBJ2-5	CASSPRDRGYQETQYF	TGCGCCAGCAGCCCCCGGGACAGGGGTTATCAAGAGACCCAGTACTTC
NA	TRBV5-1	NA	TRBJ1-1	CASSLPNTEAFF	TGCGCCAGCAGCTTGCCGAACACTGAAGCTTTCTTT
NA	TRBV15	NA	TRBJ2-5	CATSRVLGGDIETQYF	TGTGCCACCAGCAGAGTCTTGGGGGGCGATATAGAGACCCAGTACTTC
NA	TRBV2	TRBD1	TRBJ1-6	CASRDRQGSPLHF	TGTGCCAGCAGAGACCGACAGGGCTCACCCCTCCACTTT
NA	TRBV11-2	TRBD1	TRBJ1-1	CASSSPGQGNTEAFF	TGTGCCAGCAGCTCGCCGGGACAGGGGAACACTGAAGCTTTCTTT
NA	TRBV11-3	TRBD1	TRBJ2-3	CASSTGADTQYF	TGTGCCAGCAGCACAGGGGCAGATACGCAGTATTTT
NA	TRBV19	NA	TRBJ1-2	CASGRGERYGYTF	TGTGCCAGTGGTAGGGGTGAGCGGTATGGCTACACCTTC
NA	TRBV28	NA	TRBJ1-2	CASSLGWNYGYTF	TGTGCCAGCAGTTTGGGCTGGAACTATGGCTACACCTTC
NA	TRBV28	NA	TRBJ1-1	CASSTSAAGESEAFF	TGTGCCAGCAGTACTAGTGCCGCCGGCGAAAGTGAAGCTTTCTTT
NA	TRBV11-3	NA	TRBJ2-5	CASRRQETQYF	TGTGCCAGCAGACGACAAGAGACCCAGTACTTC
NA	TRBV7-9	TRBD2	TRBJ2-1	CASSARLAGDNEQFF	TGTGCCAGCAGCGCAAGACTAGCGGGAGACAATGAGCAGTTCTTC
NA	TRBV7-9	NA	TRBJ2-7	CASSFRTRSSYEQYF	TGTGCCAGCAGCTTTAGGACACGGAGCTCCTACGAGCAGTACTTC
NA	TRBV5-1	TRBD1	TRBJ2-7	CASSSSDRGADEQYF	TGCGCCAGCAGCTCCTCCGACAGGGGAGCGGACGAGCAGTACTTC
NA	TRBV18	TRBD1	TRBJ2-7	CASSPTPGTGLSYEQYF	TGTGCCAGCTCACCAACACCCGGGACAGGTCTTTCCTACGAGCAGTACTTC
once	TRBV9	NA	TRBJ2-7	CASSDGPVGYEQYF	TGTGCCAGCAGCGATGGGCCAGTAGGCTACGAGCAGTACTTC
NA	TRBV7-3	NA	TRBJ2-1	CASSLTAGTLNEQFF	TGTGCCAGCAGCTTAACAGCCGGGACATTAAATGAGCAGTTCTTC
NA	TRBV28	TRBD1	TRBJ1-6	CASSLFGQEGLGSPLHF	TGTGCCAGCAGTTTATTCGGACAGGAAGGTCTAGGCTCACCCCTCCACTTT
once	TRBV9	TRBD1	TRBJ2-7	CASSPGQSYEQYF	TGTGCCAGCAGCCCGGGACAGTCCTACGAGCAGTACTTC